These T cell receptor beta chains were read from a single sample in a study of blood T cell repertoires in COVID-19. The method was immunoSEQ multiplex PCR; TCRdb's version includes in-frame clones alone and lacks a portion of them. The table lists about 300,000 clones, about nine tenths of them singletons, with around 1.9% in the top ten. The source material was peripheral blood. These receptors all stem from a woman in her 30s with COVID-19, enrolled during active disease. Both conserved end residues are part of each CDR3. A D gene is named only where the DNA matches it firmly. For some rows the clone size is stated as once, few or many, or as a class when expanded; others skip it.

>TRBD2|TRBV5-6|NA|TRBJ2-3
CASSTSGGGADTQYF
TGTGCCAGCAGCACTAGCGGGGGAGGGGCAGATACGCAGTATTTT
>TRBD2|TRBV18|NA|TRBJ2-1
CASSPGLAGAFLSSYNEQFF
TGTGCCAGCTCACCGGGACTAGCGGGGGCCTTCTTGAGCTCCTACAATGAGCAGTTCTTC
>TRBD1|TRBV5-4|NA|TRBJ1-2
CASSDPTGRSGYTF
TGTGCCAGCAGCGATCCGACAGGGAGGAGTGGCTACACCTTC
>TRBD1|TRBV30|NA|TRBJ2-7
CAWRESGQVKYF
TGTGCCTGGCGGGAGTCGGGACAGGTAAAGTACTTC
>NA|TRBV4-2|few|TRBJ2-7
CASSQDPFGLIPTTQYF
TGTGCCAGCAGCCAAGACCCCTTCGGACTAATACCTACGACGCAGTACTTC
>TRBD1|TRBV11-3|once|TRBJ2-3
CASSLGQGSTDTQYF
TGTGCCAGCAGCTTGGGACAGGGTAGCACAGATACGCAGTATTTT
>NA|TRBV4-2|NA|TRBJ2-1
CASSQGAGNSNEQFF
TGTGCCAGCAGCCAAGGGGCAGGGAACTCCAATGAGCAGTTCTTC
>NA|TRBV27|NA|TRBJ1-2
CASRPPGGGVSGYTF
TGTGCCAGCAGGCCCCCGGGGGGGGGAGTAAGTGGCTACACCTTC
>NA|TRBV6-5|NA|TRBJ1-2
CASSWDIAYGYTF
TGTGCCAGCAGTTGGGACATCGCCTATGGCTACACCTTC
>NA|TRBV9|NA|TRBJ2-3
CASSVEVWGTTDTQYF
TGTGCCAGCAGCGTAGAAGTCTGGGGGACAACAGATACGCAGTATTTT
>NA|TRBV2|NA|TRBJ1-1
CASTRQRVTEAFF
TGTGCCAGCACAAGGCAGCGGGTCACTGAAGCTTTCTTT
>NA|TRBV3-1/TRBV3-2|NA|TRBJ2-1
CASSQDLRGIEQFF
TGTGCCAGCAGCCAAGATCTAAGGGGGATTGAGCAGTTCTTC
>NA|TRBV5-6|NA|TRBJ1-6
CASSSYDRSNSPLHF
TGTGCCAGCAGCTCCTACGACAGGTCTAATTCACCCCTCCACTTT
>NA|TRBV27|NA|TRBJ1-4
CASSLIWGTDEKLFF
TGTGCCAGCAGTTTAATCTGGGGGACTGATGAAAAACTGTTTTTT
>NA|TRBV5-6|NA|TRBJ1-2
CASSPYGGTSYGYTF
TGTGCCAGCAGCCCCTATGGAGGGACCTCCTATGGCTACACCTTC
>TRBD2|TRBV5-5|few|TRBJ2-1
CASSFPPSGGHNEQFF
TGTGCCAGCAGCTTCCCCCCGAGCGGGGGACACAATGAGCAGTTCTTC
>NA|TRBV11-2|NA|TRBJ2-7
CASSATDSYEQYF
TGTGCCAGCAGCGCGACAGACTCCTACGAGCAGTACTTC
>TRBD2|TRBV24-1|NA|TRBJ2-3
CATSASRGLAGPDTQYF
TGTGCCACCAGTGCCTCAAGGGGACTAGCGGGGCCGGATACGCAGTATTTT
>TRBD1|TRBV6-5|NA|TRBJ1-1
CASSKWTGGKTEAFF
TGTGCCAGCAGTAAGTGGACAGGGGGTAAAACTGAAGCTTTCTTT
>TRBD1|TRBV4-1|once|TRBJ2-4
CASSQDRGQGSWNIQYF
TGCGCCAGCAGCCAAGACAGGGGACAGGGGAGTTGGAACATTCAGTACTTC
>TRBD1|TRBV5-1|NA|TRBJ1-2
CASSPTGAGYGYTF
TGCGCCAGCAGCCCGACAGGGGCTGGCTATGGCTACACCTTC
>NA|TRBV6-5|once|TRBJ2-6
CASSYDSYSGANVLTF
TGTGCCAGCAGTTACGACAGCTACTCTGGGGCCAACGTCCTGACTTTC
>TRBD1|TRBV2|NA|TRBJ2-5
CAGGGTGGVGTQYF
TGTGCCGGGGGAGGGACAGGGGGAGTCGGGACCCAGTACTTC
>NA|TRBV28|NA|TRBJ1-5
CASKASNQPQHF
TGTGCCAGCAAAGCAAGCAATCAGCCCCAGCATTTT
>NA|TRBV11-2|NA|TRBJ2-1
CASSSRGGNNEQFF
TGTGCCAGCAGCTCTCGGGGAGGTAACAATGAGCAGTTCTTC
>NA|TRBV27|NA|TRBJ2-1
CASSLVGAQYNEQFF
TGTGCCAGCAGTTTAGTGGGGGCGCAATACAATGAGCAGTTCTTC
>NA|TRBV9|once|TRBJ2-1
CASSVATLARNEQFF
TGTGCCAGCAGCGTAGCTACATTAGCGAGAAATGAGCAGTTCTTC
>NA|TRBV7-9|NA|TRBJ1-2
CASSLLSGVEGYTF
TGTGCCAGCAGCTTACTTTCAGGGGTCGAGGGCTACACCTTC
>NA|TRBV5-1|NA|TRBJ1-1
CASSLGGATEAFF
TGCGCCAGCAGCCTAGGGGGTGCCACTGAAGCTTTCTTT
>TRBD2|TRBV6-5|NA|TRBJ2-7
CASRTSGGVGYEQYF
TGTGCCAGCAGGACCAGCGGGGGGGTGGGCTACGAGCAGTACTTC
>NA|TRBV2|once|TRBJ1-6
CASKGTNNSPLHF
TGTGCCAGCAAGGGGACAAATAATTCACCCCTCCACTTT
>TRBD1|TRBV6-2/TRBV6-3|few|TRBJ1-2
CASSSAGTGKGYTF
TGTGCCAGCAGTTCCGCGGGGACAGGGAAGGGCTACACCTTC
>NA|TRBV5-1|NA|TRBJ2-2
CASQTGTTYTGELFF
TGCGCCAGTCAAACCGGGACAACTTACACCGGGGAGCTGTTTTTT
>NA|TRBV27|few|TRBJ1-6
CASSSWQNNSPLHF
TGTGCCAGCAGTTCGTGGCAGAATAATTCACCCCTCCACTTT
>NA|TRBV13|few|TRBJ1-6
CASSLSAGSYNSPLHF
TGTGCCAGCAGCTTATCGGCAGGCTCCTATAATTCACCCCTCCACTTT
>TRBD2|TRBV27|NA|TRBJ2-7
CATSSGGPHEQYF
TGTGCCACCAGTAGCGGGGGCCCCCACGAACAGTACTTC
>NA|TRBV6-5|NA|TRBJ1-2
CASSFLQGDGYTF
TGTGCCAGCAGTTTCCTACAGGGAGATGGCTACACCTTC
>TRBD1|TRBV27|NA|TRBJ2-1
CASSLSRDRANEQFF
TGTGCCAGCAGTTTATCCAGGGACAGGGCTAATGAGCAGTTCTTC
>TRBD1|TRBV11-3|NA|TRBJ1-3
CASSWTGPGNTIYF
TGTGCCAGCAGCTGGACAGGTCCTGGAAACACCATATATTTT
>NA|TRBV11-1|NA|TRBJ2-1
CASSLDLPFYNEQFF
TGTGCCAGCAGCTTAGACCTACCATTCTACAATGAGCAGTTCTTC
>TRBD2|TRBV28|NA|TRBJ2-3
CASSSPGGAGVTDTQYF
TGTGCCAGCAGTTCGCCCGGGGGAGCGGGGGTCACAGATACGCAGTATTTT
>NA|TRBV11-2|once|TRBJ1-2
CASSSPKAGGYGYTF
TGTGCCAGCAGCTCCCCTAAGGCGGGCGGCTATGGCTACACCTTC
>TRBD2|TRBV27|NA|TRBJ2-2
CASSLRNVGAGGWTGELFF
TGTGCCAGCAGTTTAAGGAACGTAGGGGCGGGAGGATGGACCGGGGAGCTGTTTTTT
>NA|TRBV11-2|few|TRBJ1-2
CASSLGLGPGDGYTF
TGTGCCAGCAGCTTAGGGTTAGGCCCGGGGGATGGCTACACCTTC
>NA|TRBV4-1|NA|TRBJ2-3
CASSQVVSPTDTQYF
TGCGCCAGCAGCCAAGTGGTTAGCCCCACAGATACGCAGTATTTT
>NA|TRBV11-2|NA|TRBJ1-2
CASSPRRGSYGYTF
TGTGCCAGCAGCCCTCGCAGAGGATCTTATGGCTACACCTTC
>TRBD2|TRBV2|NA|TRBJ2-5
CASQGTSGGRKYQETQYF
TGTGCCAGCCAGGGTACTAGCGGGGGAAGAAAGTACCAAGAGACCCAGTACTTC
>TRBD1|TRBV5-5|NA|TRBJ2-1
CASSLRDRGYAYEQFF
TGTGCCAGCAGCTTGCGGGACAGGGGGTACGCATATGAGCAGTTCTTC
>NA|TRBV3-1/TRBV3-2|NA|TRBJ1-1
CASSLPGNTEAFF
TGTGCCAGCAGCCTCCCAGGGAACACTGAAGCTTTCTTT
>NA|TRBV28|NA|TRBJ1-2
CASSLSQGYGYTF
TGTGCCAGCAGTTTATCGCAGGGATATGGCTACACCTTC
>NA|TRBV5-1|NA|TRBJ1-2
CASSLGNSPNYGYTF
TGCGCCAGCAGCTTGGGTAACAGCCCTAACTATGGCTACACCTTC
>TRBD1|TRBV4-2|NA|TRBJ1-5
CASSQDREMSQHF
TGTGCCAGCAGCCAGGACAGGGAGATGTCCCAGCATTTT
>NA|TRBV4-1|once|TRBJ1-2
CASSQDGGSYGYTF
TGCGCCAGCAGCCAAGACGGGGGGAGCTATGGCTACACCTTC
>TRBD2|TRBV4-1|NA|TRBJ2-3
CASSQVTSSAQYF
TGCGCCAGCAGCCAAGTGACTAGCTCGGCGCAGTATTTT
>NA|TRBV5-1|NA|TRBJ2-7
CASSRGTANNYEQYF
TGCGCCAGCAGCCGCGGGACAGCAAACAACTACGAGCAGTACTTC